A single sample is the source of the 24 T cell receptor beta chains below, sequenced in a study of T cells in Graves' hyperthyroidism and ophthalmopathy. Amplified regions were TCR beta CDR3 sequences from RNA transcripts. Carried out on the TCR CDR3, a first-round RT-PCR used the HTBI primer set. MiXCR, applied by TCRdb to the multiplex PCR reads, yields one record per CDR3 protein. The sample includes 250,000 to 300,000 distinct CDR3 sequences, over 15% of them seen just once. The sequenced material came from blood. Receptors were obtained from a woman between 55 and 75 years old with Graves' ophthalmopathy.

The chain links TRBV7-9 to TRBJ2-1; 7 bases map to TRBD2. The length of the CDR3 is 15 residues. After removal of 4 bases from V and 8 bases from J, the junction contained 11 bases not matched to a gene. The germline CDR1 and CDR2 sequences are SEHNR and FQNEAQ (reference sequence). CDR3: CASSSLGGSVDEQFF. In DNA, the CDR3 is TGTGCCAGCAGCTCCCTGGGAGGGAGTGTAGATGAGCAGTTCTTC.

This clonotype was detected ten times or more. J is TRBJ1-1 and V is TRBV3-1; the match to TRBD1 covers 8 bases. The CDR3 contains 14 residues. CDR1 is LGHDT, CDR2 YNNKEL, per germline (reference sequence). Trimming took 3 bases from V and 4 from J; bases not matched to a gene: 4. CDR3 amino acids: CASSHQGAGTEAFF. The CDR3 bases are TGTGCCAGCAGCCATCAGGGGGCGGGCACTGAAGCTTTCTTT.

The V call is TRBV7-2, the J call TRBJ2-5, with D uncertain. The closer fit of TRBJ2-1 to the DNA end suggests the J call may be wrong. CDR3 length equals 13 residues. The V gene's germline CDR1 is SGHTA and CDR2 FQGNSA. The CDR3 loop is CASSSRRQETQFF. CDR3 coding DNA: TGTGCCAGCAGCTCCCGACGTCAAGAGACCCAGTTCTTC.

This clonotype was seen many times. V and J are TRBV28 and TRBJ2-7, with 9 bases that match TRBD2. The CDR3 runs to 15 residues. In germline, CDR1 is MDHEN, CDR2 SYDVKM. The junction had 6 bases not matched to a gene; V was cut back by 4 bases and J by 2 bases. Here the CDR3 DNA reads TGTGCCAGCAGTTCCGGACTAGCGCTTACCTACGAGCAGTACTTC. This translates into CASSSGLALTYEQYF. The complete variable domain, with remaining parts taken from reference TRBV28 and TRBJ2-7, reads DVKVTQSSRYLVKRTGEKVFLECVQDMDHENMFWYRQDPGLGLRLIYFSYDVKMKEKGDIPEGYSVSREKKERFSLILESASTNQTSMYLCASSSGLALTYEQYFGPGTRLTVT.

In its sample, this clonotype was seen a few times. The chain carries TRBV11-3 and TRBJ2-4, with D possibly being TRBD2 (5 bases). V lost 5 bases and J 15 bases, leaving 14 bases between the germline ends. Germline CDR1 reads SGHNT; CDR2 reads YENEEA. CDR3 size: 11 residues. The CDR3 DNA sequence: TGTGCCAGCAGCGAACATGAGCGGAGGTACTTC. Its protein is CASSEHERRYF.

The sample holds many counts of this clonotype. The V gene is TRBV5-8, the J gene TRBJ2-7; D possibly corresponds to TRBD2 (6 bases). Germline V CDR1 and CDR2: SGHTS, YDEGEE. Trimming cost V 5 bases and J 4 bases, with 16 bases left between them. The CDR3 covers 14 residues. The CDR3 region has the DNA TGTGCCAGCAGGTCGGACTGGGGGGTTTACGAGCAGTACTTC. As protein: CASRSDWGVYEQYF.

In its sample, this clonotype was seen a few times. The chain recombines TRBV6-1 with TRBJ2-2; 7 positions agree with TRBD2. CDR1 and CDR2 (germline): MNHNS, SASEGT. With V trimmed by 7 bases and J by 1 base, 9 bases remained unmatched. The CDR3 has 16 residues. CDR3 residues: CASIKGRAGNTGELFF. The CDR3, as DNA: TGTGCCAGCATCAAAGGGAGGGCGGGGAACACCGGGGAGCTGTTTTTT.

This clonotype turned up a few times. The chain uses TRBV6-1 and TRBJ1-6; D might be TRBD1 (5 bases). In germline, CDR1 is MNHNS, CDR2 SASEGT. This CDR3 is 13 amino acids long. Trimming left V 9 bases short and J 7 bases short, with 13 bases between. In DNA form, the CDR3 reads TGTGCCAGTGTGAGGGACGGGAATTCACCCCTCCACTTT. Its translation is CASVRDGNSPLHF.

At least ten counts were recorded for this clonotype. V usage is TRBV12-3 or TRBV12-4 and J usage is TRBJ2-3; D ambiguous. CDR3 length equals 11 residues. Trimming took 3 bases from V and 7 from J, leaving 5 bases between them. In nucleotides, the CDR3 is TGTGCCAGCAGTTTTGAAAATACGCAGTATTTT. It specifies CASSFENTQYF.

At least ten counts were recorded for this clonotype. The V and J genes are TRBV6-2 or TRBV6-3 and TRBJ1-5; the D is unclear. The CDR3 is 14 amino acids. Trimming pared 2 bases from V and 7 bases from J, leaving 12 bases between. The germline gives CDR1 MNHEY, CDR2 SVGEGT. CDR3 DNA sequence: TGTGCCAGCAGTTACCGACCCGCCGGGCAGCCCCAGCATTTT. Protein: CASSYRPAGQPQHF.

The sample holds a few counts of this clonotype. This may be a read error: a much more frequent sequence differs by one nucleotide. The rearrangement uses TRBV2 and TRBJ2-3; no clear D gene. The CDR3 totals 12 residues. CDR1 SNHLY and CDR2 FYNNEI come from the germline V gene. CDR3 residues: CVSSRDEDTQYF. The CDR3 DNA reads TGTGTCAGCAGTCGCGACGAAGATACGCAGTATTTT.

In its sample, this clonotype was seen many times. The J gene is TRBJ2-7, the V gene TRBV9; 14 nucleotides agree with TRBD2. V shed 4 bases, J shed 2 bases, and the junction held 5 bases outside the gene matches. CDR1 is SGDLS and CDR2 is YYNGEE in the germline V gene. CDR3 length: 16 residues. The CDR3 DNA follows: TGTGCCAGCAGCCCCACGACTAGCGGGGGGGCCTACGAGCAGTACTTC. This gives the protein CASSPTTSGGAYEQYF. The variable domain in full, completed from reference TRBV9 and TRBJ2-7, reads DSGVTQTPKHLITATGQRVTLRCSPRSGDLSVYWYQQSLDQGLQFLIQYYNGEERAKGNILERFSAQQFPDLHSELNLSSLELGDSALYFCASSPTTSGGAYEQYFGPGTRLTVT.

This clonotype showed up many times. V and J are TRBV24-1 and TRBJ2-1, with unresolved D. The ends were cut back, 4 bases at V and 5 bases at J, with 11 bases in the middle. The germline V gene encodes CDR1 KGHDR and CDR2 SFDVKD. The CDR3 sequence is 14 residues long. CDR3 sequence reads: CATSDLGLNNEQFF. CDR3 DNA sequence: TGTGCCACCAGTGACCTCGGGCTGAACAATGAGCAGTTCTTC.

This clonotype appeared a few times. The CDR3 sequence: CASNRRGGSYEQYF. In nucleotides, the CDR3 is TGTGCCAGCAATAGGCGGGGGGGATCCTACGAGCAGTACTTC. The chain has TRBV6-2 or TRBV6-3 and TRBJ2-7; 9 bases match TRBD2. Germline V lookup: CDR1 MNHEY, CDR2 SVGEGT. The CDR3 totals 14 residues. The V segment lost 7 bases and the J segment 1 base; nucleotides outside the gene matches: 5.

Ten or more counts support this clonotype. This rearrangement joins TRBV4-2 to TRBJ2-7; 14 bases map to TRBD2. CDR1 and CDR2 (germline): LGHNA, YNFKEQ. There are 17 residues in the CDR3. The J segment lost 3 bases and the V segment lost 1 base, leaving 5 bases of the junction unmatched. The CDR3 region is CASSQAGTSGSFYEQYF. The CDR3, as DNA: TGTGCCAGCAGCCAAGCTGGGACTAGCGGGAGTTTCTACGAGCAGTACTTC.

In this sample, this clonotype turned up many times. CDR3 in amino acids: CASSPQTVGETQYF. CDR3 DNA sequence: TGTGCCAGCAGCCCTCAGACGGTTGGTGAGACCCAGTACTTC. The gene calls are TRBV5-6 and TRBJ2-5; D remains ambiguous. V lost 4 bases and J lost 5, with 15 bases in between. The germline V gene has CDR1 SGHDT and CDR2 YYEEEE. The CDR3 loop spans 14 amino acids.

This rearrangement joins TRBV19 to TRBJ2-1, with 8 bases fitting TRBD2. CDR3 length: 14 amino acids. Per germline, CDR1 LNHDA and CDR2 SQIVND (reference sequence). The junction had 11 bases not matched to a gene; V was cut back by 6 bases and J by 10 bases. CDR3 loop: CASRAGGTIREQFF. The CDR3 coding sequence is TGTGCCAGTAGGGCGGGGGGAACTATTCGAGAGCAGTTCTTC. The whole variable domain, filled in from reference TRBV19 and TRBJ2-1, reads DGGITQSPKYLFRKEGQNVTLSCEQNLNHDAMYWYRQDPGQGLRLIYYSQIVNDFQKGDIAEGYSVSREKKESFPLTVTSAQKNPTAFYLCASRAGGTIREQFFGPGTRLTVL.

The chain carries TRBV19 and TRBJ2-3; TRBD1 agrees at 9 bases. The CDR3 is 13 residues long. CDR1 and CDR2 (germline): LNHDA, SQIVND (reference sequence). The V segment lost 8 bases and the J segment 7 bases; nucleotides outside the gene matches: 7. CDR3 protein: CASVTGGANTQYF. CDR3 bases: TGTGCCAGTGTAACAGGGGGCGCGAATACGCAGTATTTT.

This clonotype was observed at least ten times. The rearrangement links TRBV7-2 to TRBJ1-1, with 7 bases aligning to TRBD1. CDR1 and CDR2 (germline): SGHTA, FQGNSA. The CDR3 is made up of 16 amino acids. V shed 5 bases, J shed 4 bases, and the junction held 13 bases outside the gene matches. CDR3 coding DNA: TGTGCCAGCAGCCCAAGTCGACAGGGATGGGGCACTGAAGCTTTCTTT. Its protein is CASSPSRQGWGTEAFF.

The table lists this clonotype with a few counts. The chain recombines TRBV5-4 with TRBJ2-7; D not resolved. The CDR3 is 15 residues long. Germline V gene sequence: CDR1 SGHNT, CDR2 YYREEE (reference sequence). The V gene lost 4 bases and the J gene lost 0 bases, with 14 bases spanning the gap. DNA for the CDR3: TGTGCCAGCAGCCAGGCTAAGTTCGGCTCCTACGAGCAGTACTTC. It yields the protein CASSQAKFGSYEQYF.

Many counts were recorded for this clonotype. The chain is built from TRBV19 and TRBJ2-1, with 8 bases matching TRBD1. This CDR3 contains 14 residues. The germline V gene encodes CDR1 LNHDA and CDR2 SQIVND (reference sequence). J was trimmed by 7 bases and V by 3 bases; bases with no gene match: 5. For the CDR3, the DNA is TGTGCCAGTAGTATGGGGCAGGGGGCGAATGAGCAGTTCTTC. It translates to CASSMGQGANEQFF.

The chain recombines TRBV6-5 with TRBJ2-7, with 11 bases that match TRBD1. This CDR3 contains 18 residues. CDR1 and CDR2 from the germline V gene are MNHEY and SVGAGI. J lost 2 bases, V lost 2 bases, and 11 bases had no gene match. This chain's CDR3 is CASSYRVTGQGAPYEQYF. DNA of the CDR3: TGTGCCAGCAGTTACCGCGTAACAGGACAGGGGGCTCCCTACGAGCAGTACTTC.

This clonotype was detected once. A junction end diverges from the germline sequence, so it may reflect a read error. This chain joins TRBV4-1 and TRBJ2-1, with 10 positions matching TRBD1. Germline assignment: CDR1 MGHRA and CDR2 YSYEKL. This CDR3 comprises 15 residues. CDR3 in DNA: TGTGCCAGCAGCCAAGTTTTAGGACAGGGGGATGAGCAGTTCTTC. This gives the protein CASSQVLGQGDEQFF.

In its sample, this clonotype was seen many times. The chain joins TRBV3-1 to TRBJ2-1, with D possibly being TRBD1 (5 bases). V shed 1 base and J shed 5 bases, with 15 bases lying between them. This CDR3 has 16 amino acids. Germline V gene data show CDR1 as LGHDT and CDR2 as YNNKEL (reference sequence). CDR3 sequence (DNA): TGTGCCAGCAGCCAAGTGCAGGGAAACCGTAACAATGAGCAGTTCTTC. This codes for CASSQVQGNRNNEQFF.